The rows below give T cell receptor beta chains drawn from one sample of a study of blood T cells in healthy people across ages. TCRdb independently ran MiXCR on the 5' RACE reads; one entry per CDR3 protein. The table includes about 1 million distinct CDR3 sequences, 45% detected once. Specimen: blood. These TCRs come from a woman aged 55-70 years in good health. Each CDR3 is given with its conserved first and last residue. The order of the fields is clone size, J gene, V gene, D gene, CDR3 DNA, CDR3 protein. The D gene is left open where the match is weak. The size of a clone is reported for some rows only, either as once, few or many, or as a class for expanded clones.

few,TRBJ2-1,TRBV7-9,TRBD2,TGTGCCAGCAGCTTAGCACTAGCGGGGCCAGAGCAGTTCTTC,CASSLALAGPEQFF
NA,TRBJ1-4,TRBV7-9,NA,TGTGCCAGCAGCTCCGGTCCAAATGAAAAACTGTTTTTT,CASSSGPNEKLFF
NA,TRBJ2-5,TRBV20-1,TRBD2,TGCAGCGCCACGAAATGGACTAGCGGGAAGGGTGAGACCCAGTACTTC,CSATKWTSGKGETQYF
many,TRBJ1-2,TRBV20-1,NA,TGCAGTGCCGAGGACCACACCGCGGAAGGCTACACCTTC,CSAEDHTAEGYTF
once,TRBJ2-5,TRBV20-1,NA,TGCAGTGCCACCGTCCCAGGGAATGTAGAGACCCAGTACTTC,CSATVPGNVETQYF
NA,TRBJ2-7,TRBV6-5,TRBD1,TGTGCCAGCAGTTACCCGACAGGGGGAAGATACGAGCAGTACTTC,CASSYPTGGRYEQYF
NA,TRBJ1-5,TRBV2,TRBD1,TGTGCCAGCAGTCCCGGGACAGACTTCAATCAGCCCCAGCATTTT,CASSPGTDFNQPQHF
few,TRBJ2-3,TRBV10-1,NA,TGCGCCAGCAGTGACAGGGGAACTAGCACAGATACGCAGTATTTT,CASSDRGTSTDTQYF
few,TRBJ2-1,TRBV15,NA,TGTGCCACCAGCAGAACGAGCTCCTACAATGAGCAGTTCTTC,CATSRTSSYNEQFF
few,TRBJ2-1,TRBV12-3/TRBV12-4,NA,TGTGCCAGCAGGATAGCCCATGAGCAGTTCTTC,CASRIAHEQFF
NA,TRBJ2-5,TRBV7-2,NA,TGTGCCAGCAGCTTAGTGCGCCTAGTGCAAGAGACCCAGTACTTC,CASSLVRLVQETQYF
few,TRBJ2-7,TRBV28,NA,TGTGCCAGCAGTACGGGTTTGGACTACGAGCAGTACTTC,CASSTGLDYEQYF
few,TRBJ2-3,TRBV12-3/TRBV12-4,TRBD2,TGTGCCAGCAGCCCTACTAGCGGGAGTCGGACAGATACGCAGTATTTT,CASSPTSGSRTDTQYF
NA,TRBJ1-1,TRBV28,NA,TGTGCCATCTTAGGGGACACTGAAGCTTTCTTT,CAILGDTEAFF
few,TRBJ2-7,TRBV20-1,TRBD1,TGCAGTGCTAGATGGGGGGACAGGGACTACGAGCAGTACTTC,CSARWGDRDYEQYF
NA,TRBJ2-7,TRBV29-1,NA,TGCAGCGTTGGGTTGGCTAGTGAGCAGTACTTC,CSVGLASEQYF
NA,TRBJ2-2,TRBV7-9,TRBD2,TGTGCCGTATCCTTGGGACTAGCGGGGAACACCGGGGAGCTGTTTTTT,CAVSLGLAGNTGELFF
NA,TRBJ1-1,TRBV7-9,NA,TGTGCCAGCAGCACTCAGGGTAAGGGTAGCGAAGCTTTCTTT,CASSTQGKGSEAFF
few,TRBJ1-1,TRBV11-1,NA,TGTGCCAGCAGCCCCCCGACAGGGAACACTGAAGCTTTCTTT,CASSPPTGNTEAFF
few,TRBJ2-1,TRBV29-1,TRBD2,TGCAGCGTTCAGGCGGGGGGATCCTACAATGAGCAGTTCTTC,CSVQAGGSYNEQFF
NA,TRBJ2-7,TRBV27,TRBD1,TGTGCCAGCAGAAGGACAGGGTCCCTAGGGAACGAGCAGTACTTC,CASRRTGSLGNEQYF
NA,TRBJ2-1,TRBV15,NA,TGTGCCACCAGCAGAGACAGGGATGTCAATGAGCAGTTCTTC,CATSRDRDVNEQFF
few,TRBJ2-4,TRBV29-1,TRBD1,TGCAGCGCAAGGGGACAGAAAAACATTCAGTACTTC,CSARGQKNIQYF
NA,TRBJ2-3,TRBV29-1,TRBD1,TGCAGCGGAACGGGACAGAGGAACACAGATACGCAGTATTTT,CSGTGQRNTDTQYF
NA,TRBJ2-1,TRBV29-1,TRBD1,TGCAGCGGTCTTTCCGGGACAGGGGAAGAGCAGTTCTTC,CSGLSGTGEEQFF